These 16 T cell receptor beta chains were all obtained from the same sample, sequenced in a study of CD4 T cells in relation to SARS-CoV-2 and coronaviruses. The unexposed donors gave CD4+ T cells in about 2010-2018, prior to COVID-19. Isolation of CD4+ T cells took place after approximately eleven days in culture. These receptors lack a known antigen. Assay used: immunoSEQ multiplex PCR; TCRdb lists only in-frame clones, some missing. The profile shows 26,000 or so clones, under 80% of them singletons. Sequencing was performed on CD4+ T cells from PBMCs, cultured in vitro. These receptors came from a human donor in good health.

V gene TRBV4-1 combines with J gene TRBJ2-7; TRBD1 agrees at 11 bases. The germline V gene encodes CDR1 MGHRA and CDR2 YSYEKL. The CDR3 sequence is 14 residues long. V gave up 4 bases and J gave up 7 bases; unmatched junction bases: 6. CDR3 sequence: CASSLGQGVYEQYF. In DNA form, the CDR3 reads TGCGCCAGCAGCCTGGGACAGGGGGTGTATGAGCAGTACTTC.

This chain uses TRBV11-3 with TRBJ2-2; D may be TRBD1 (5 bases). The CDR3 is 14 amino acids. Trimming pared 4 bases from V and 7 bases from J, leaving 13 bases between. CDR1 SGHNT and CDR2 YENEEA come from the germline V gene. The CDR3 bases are TGTGCCAGCAGCTCTAGGGGTGTTAGCGGGGAGCTGTTTTTT. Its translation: CASSSRGVSGELFF.

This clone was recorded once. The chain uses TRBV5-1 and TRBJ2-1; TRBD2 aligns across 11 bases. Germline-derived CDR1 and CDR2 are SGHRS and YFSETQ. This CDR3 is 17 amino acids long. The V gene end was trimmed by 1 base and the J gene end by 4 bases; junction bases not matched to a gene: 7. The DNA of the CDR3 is TGCGCCAGCAGCTTGAGTCTTACTAGCGGGGGATACAATGAGCAGTTCTTC. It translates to CASSLSLTSGGYNEQFF.

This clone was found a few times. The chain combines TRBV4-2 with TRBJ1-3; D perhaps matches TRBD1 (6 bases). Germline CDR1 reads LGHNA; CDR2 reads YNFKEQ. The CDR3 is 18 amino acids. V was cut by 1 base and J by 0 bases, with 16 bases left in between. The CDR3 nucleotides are TGTGCCAGCAGCCAAGCGAGAACAGGGCCCTACTCTGGAAACACCATATATTTT. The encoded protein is CASSQARTGPYSGNTIYF.

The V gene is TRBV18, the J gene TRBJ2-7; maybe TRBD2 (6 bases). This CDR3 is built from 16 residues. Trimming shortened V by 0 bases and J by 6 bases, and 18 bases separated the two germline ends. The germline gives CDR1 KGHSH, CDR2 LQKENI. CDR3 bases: TGTGCCAGCTCACCACCGAGCAGAGGTAGGGACTCCGAGCAGTACTTC. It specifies CASSPPSRGRDSEQYF. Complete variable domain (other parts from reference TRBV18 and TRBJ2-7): NAGVMQNPRHLVRRRGQEARLRCSPMKGHSHVYWYRQLPEEGLKFMVYLQKENIIDESGMPKERFSAEFPKEGPSILRIQQVVRGDSAAYFCASSPPSRGRDSEQYFGPGTRLTVT.

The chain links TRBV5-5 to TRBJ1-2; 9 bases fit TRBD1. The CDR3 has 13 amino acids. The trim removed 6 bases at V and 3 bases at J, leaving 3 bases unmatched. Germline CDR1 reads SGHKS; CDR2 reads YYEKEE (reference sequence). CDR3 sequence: CASNRQGDYGYTF. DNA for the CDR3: TGTGCCAGCAACCGACAGGGGGACTATGGCTACACCTTC.

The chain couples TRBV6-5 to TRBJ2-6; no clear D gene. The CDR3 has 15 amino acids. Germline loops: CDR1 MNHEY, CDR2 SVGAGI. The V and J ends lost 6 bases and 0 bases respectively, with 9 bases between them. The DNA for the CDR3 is TGTGCCAGCAGGCCACCAAGCTCTGGGGCCAACGTCCTGACTTTC. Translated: CASRPPSSGANVLTF.

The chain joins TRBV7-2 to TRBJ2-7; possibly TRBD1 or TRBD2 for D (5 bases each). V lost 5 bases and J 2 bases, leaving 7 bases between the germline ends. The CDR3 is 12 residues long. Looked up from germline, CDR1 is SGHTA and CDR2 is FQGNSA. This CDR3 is CASSRGPYEQYF. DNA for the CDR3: TGTGCCAGCAGCAGGGGACCCTACGAGCAGTACTTC.

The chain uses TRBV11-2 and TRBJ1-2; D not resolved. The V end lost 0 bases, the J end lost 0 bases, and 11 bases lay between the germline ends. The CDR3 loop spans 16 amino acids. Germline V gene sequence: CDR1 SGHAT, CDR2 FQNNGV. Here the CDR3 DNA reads TGTGCCAGCAGCTTAGATTCGGGCGCCGCTAACTATGGCTACACCTTC. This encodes CASSLDSGAANYGYTF.

Here the CDR3 DNA reads TGTGCCAGCAGCGTAGCCGACAGCGGGACCGTCTCAGATACGCAGTATTTT. Its translation: CASSVADSGTVSDTQYF. The V call is TRBV9, the J call TRBJ2-3; 7 bases line up with TRBD2. Germline trimming cut 0 bases from V and 4 bases from J; bases unmatched to any gene: 11. This CDR3 region has 17 residues. Germline assignment: CDR1 SGDLS and CDR2 YYNGEE.

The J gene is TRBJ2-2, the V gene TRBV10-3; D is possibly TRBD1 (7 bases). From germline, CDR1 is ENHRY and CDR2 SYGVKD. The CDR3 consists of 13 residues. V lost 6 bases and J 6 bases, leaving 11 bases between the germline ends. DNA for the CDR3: TGTGCCATCAGCGACAGGGAGGCCGGGGAGCTGTTTTTT. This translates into CAISDREAGELFF.

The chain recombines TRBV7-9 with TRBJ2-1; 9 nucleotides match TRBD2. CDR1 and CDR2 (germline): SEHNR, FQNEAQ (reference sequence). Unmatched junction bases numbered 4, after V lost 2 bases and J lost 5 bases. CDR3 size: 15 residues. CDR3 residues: CASSLISGGNNEQFF. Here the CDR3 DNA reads TGTGCCAGCAGCTTAATTAGCGGGGGTAACAATGAGCAGTTCTTC.

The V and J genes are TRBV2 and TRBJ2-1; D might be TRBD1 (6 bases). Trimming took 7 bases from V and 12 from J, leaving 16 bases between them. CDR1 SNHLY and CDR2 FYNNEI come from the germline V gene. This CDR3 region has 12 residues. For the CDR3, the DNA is TGTGCCAGCACTCGACCCAGGGGTGGGCAGTTCTTC. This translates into CASTRPRGGQFF.

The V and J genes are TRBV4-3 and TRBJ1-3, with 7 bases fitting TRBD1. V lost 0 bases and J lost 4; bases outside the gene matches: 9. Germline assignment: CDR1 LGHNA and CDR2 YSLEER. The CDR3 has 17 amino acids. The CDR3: CASSQELYRGQGNTIYF. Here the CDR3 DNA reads TGCGCCAGCAGCCAAGAACTGTACAGGGGCCAGGGAAACACCATATATTTT.

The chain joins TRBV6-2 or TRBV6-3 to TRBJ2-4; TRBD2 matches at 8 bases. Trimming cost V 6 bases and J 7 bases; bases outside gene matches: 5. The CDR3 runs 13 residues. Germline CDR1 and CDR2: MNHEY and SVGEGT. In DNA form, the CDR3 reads TGTGCCAGCAGCAGAGCGGGAGTGAACATTCAGTACTTC. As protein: CASSRAGVNIQYF.

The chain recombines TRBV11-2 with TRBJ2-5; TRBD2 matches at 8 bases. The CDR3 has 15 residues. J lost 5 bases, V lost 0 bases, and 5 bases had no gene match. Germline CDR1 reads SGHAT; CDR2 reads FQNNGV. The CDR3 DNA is TGTGCCAGCAGCTTAGACGGGGGGGCCCGGGAGACCCAGTACTTC. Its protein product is CASSLDGGARETQYF.